Listed below are T cell receptor beta chains from one sample, sequenced in a study of STAT5B mutations in CD4+ large granular lymphocyte leukemia. Profiling relied on immunoSEQ multiplex PCR, and the TCRdb table lists in-frame clones only, not all of them. The data hold 30,000 or so clones, with more than 65% observed a single time. The material sequenced was CD4+ T cells from blood buffy coats. The receptors here all came from a human donor in good health. Each CDR3 is given with its conserved first and last residue. Each record gives: V gene, clone size, J gene, D gene, CDR3 protein, CDR3 DNA. D genes are given only for firm matches. Some rows have no size entry. The others give once, few or many, or a class for an expanded clone.

V gene: TRBV5-8; clone size: .; J gene: TRBJ2-5; D gene: TRBD2; CDR3 protein: CASSTGLAGVETQYF; CDR3 DNA: TGTGCCAGCAGCACGGGACTAGCGGGAGTGGAGACCCAGTACTTC
V gene: TRBV2; clone size: .; J gene: TRBJ2-4; D gene: .; CDR3 protein: CASSEAGSIQYF; CDR3 DNA: TGTGCCAGCAGTGAAGCAGGGTCCATTCAGTACTTC
V gene: TRBV14; clone size: .; J gene: TRBJ1-1; D gene: .; CDR3 protein: CASSQDSRGLYTEAFF; CDR3 DNA: TGTGCCAGCAGCCAAGATTCTCGGGGGTTGTACACTGAAGCTTTCTTT
V gene: TRBV9; clone size: .; J gene: TRBJ2-3; D gene: TRBD2; CDR3 protein: CASSTGLAGRSTDTQYF; CDR3 DNA: TGTGCCAGCAGCACCGGACTAGCGGGGCGGAGCACAGATACGCAGTATTTT
V gene: TRBV11-2; clone size: .; J gene: TRBJ2-3; D gene: TRBD1; CDR3 protein: CASSLTGLNTQYF; CDR3 DNA: TGTGCCAGCAGCCTGACAGGGTTAAATACGCAGTATTTT
V gene: TRBV2; clone size: .; J gene: TRBJ2-1; D gene: .; CDR3 protein: CASSVFPSYNEQFF; CDR3 DNA: TGTGCCAGCAGTGTCTTTCCCTCCTACAATGAGCAGTTCTTC
V gene: TRBV7-8; clone size: once; J gene: TRBJ2-3; D gene: TRBD2; CDR3 protein: CASSSHPGGGTDTQYF; CDR3 DNA: TGTGCCAGCAGCTCGCATCCGGGAGGGGGCACAGATACGCAGTATTTT
V gene: TRBV4-2; clone size: .; J gene: TRBJ2-3; D gene: .; CDR3 protein: CASSQEGNTQYF; CDR3 DNA: TGTGCCAGCAGCCAAGAGGGGAATACGCAGTATTTT
V gene: TRBV10-3; clone size: once; J gene: TRBJ1-5; D gene: TRBD1; CDR3 protein: CAISESRGQGGQPQHF; CDR3 DNA: TGTGCCATCAGTGAGTCACGGGGACAGGGGGGCCAGCCCCAGCATTTT
V gene: TRBV19; clone size: .; J gene: TRBJ1-2; D gene: TRBD1; CDR3 protein: CASSIPGQLYGYTF; CDR3 DNA: TGTGCCAGTAGTATCCCGGGACAGCTATATGGCTACACCTTC
V gene: TRBV19; clone size: .; J gene: TRBJ2-1; D gene: .; CDR3 protein: CASSILGKGNEQFF; CDR3 DNA: TGTGCCAGTAGTATCCTGGGCAAGGGCAATGAGCAGTTCTTC
V gene: TRBV19; clone size: .; J gene: TRBJ2-2; D gene: .; CDR3 protein: CASSMDTGELFF; CDR3 DNA: TGTGCCAGTAGTATGGATACCGGGGAGCTGTTTTTT
V gene: TRBV7-2; clone size: once; J gene: TRBJ2-3; D gene: TRBD2; CDR3 protein: CASSYSGATASTDTQYF; CDR3 DNA: TGTGCCAGCAGCTATAGCGGGGCCACAGCTAGCACAGATACGCAGTATTTT
V gene: TRBV28; clone size: few; J gene: TRBJ2-7; D gene: .; CDR3 protein: CASSFLLYEQYF; CDR3 DNA: TGTGCCAGCAGTTTCCTTCTCTACGAGCAGTACTTC
V gene: TRBV6-5; clone size: .; J gene: TRBJ2-3; D gene: .; CDR3 protein: CASTMGAAGARTQYF; CDR3 DNA: TGTGCCAGCACCATGGGGGCAGCCGGTGCTCGTACGCAGTATTTT
V gene: TRBV6-1; clone size: .; J gene: TRBJ1-2; D gene: .; CDR3 protein: CASSTPGQNYGYTF; CDR3 DNA: TGTGCCAGCAGTACCCCGGGACAAAACTATGGCTACACCTTC
V gene: TRBV2; clone size: .; J gene: TRBJ2-1; D gene: .; CDR3 protein: CASGEEGISYNEQFF; CDR3 DNA: TGTGCCAGCGGTGAGGAAGGGATCTCCTACAATGAGCAGTTCTTC
V gene: TRBV10-3; clone size: few; J gene: TRBJ2-7; D gene: .; CDR3 protein: CATGDTTYEQYF; CDR3 DNA: TGTGCCACGGGGGACACAACTTACGAGCAGTACTTC
V gene: TRBV27; clone size: .; J gene: TRBJ1-5; D gene: .; CDR3 protein: CASSPMGQTPSQPQHF; CDR3 DNA: TGTGCCAGCAGTCCAATGGGACAAACTCCCTCTCAGCCCCAGCATTTT
V gene: TRBV2; clone size: .; J gene: TRBJ2-5; D gene: TRBD1; CDR3 protein: CASSGQGDRETQYF; CDR3 DNA: TGTGCCAGCAGTGGACAGGGGGACCGGGAGACCCAGTACTTC
V gene: TRBV14; clone size: .; J gene: TRBJ2-1; D gene: TRBD1; CDR3 protein: CASSQVFSGGDEQFF; CDR3 DNA: TGTGCCAGCAGCCAAGTATTCTCAGGGGGCGATGAGCAGTTCTTC
V gene: TRBV14; clone size: once; J gene: TRBJ2-6; D gene: .; CDR3 protein: CASSQTGTPGANVLTF; CDR3 DNA: TGTGCCAGCAGCCAGACAGGAACCCCTGGGGCCAACGTCCTGACTTTC
V gene: TRBV11-1; clone size: .; J gene: TRBJ1-6; D gene: TRBD1; CDR3 protein: CASSLGQGGSPLHF; CDR3 DNA: TGTGCCAGCAGCTTGGGACAGGGGGGTTCACCCCTCCACTTT
V gene: TRBV7-9; clone size: .; J gene: TRBJ2-1; D gene: .; CDR3 protein: CASRPRGGYNEQFF; CDR3 DNA: TGTGCCAGCAGGCCGAGGGGGGGATACAATGAGCAGTTCTTC
V gene: TRBV11-3; clone size: once; J gene: TRBJ2-3; D gene: .; CDR3 protein: CASSQQGTGTDTQYF; CDR3 DNA: TGTGCCAGCAGCCAACAGGGTACAGGCACAGATACGCAGTATTTT
V gene: TRBV30; clone size: .; J gene: TRBJ2-7; D gene: TRBD2; CDR3 protein: CAWTTSAKTYEQYF; CDR3 DNA: TGTGCCTGGACCACTAGCGCAAAAACCTACGAGCAGTACTTC
V gene: TRBV11-3; clone size: .; J gene: TRBJ1-1; D gene: .; CDR3 protein: CASSFQGSGEAFF; CDR3 DNA: TGTGCCAGCAGCTTTCAGGGGTCGGGTGAAGCTTTCTTT
V gene: TRBV19; clone size: .; J gene: TRBJ2-7; D gene: .; CDR3 protein: CASRGGSYEQYF; CDR3 DNA: TGTGCCAGTAGAGGGGGATCCTACGAGCAGTACTTC
V gene: TRBV5-1; clone size: .; J gene: TRBJ2-2; D gene: TRBD2; CDR3 protein: CASNLGLAAAGELFF; CDR3 DNA: TGCGCCAGCAACTTGGGGCTAGCGGCTGCCGGGGAGCTGTTTTTT
V gene: TRBV27; clone size: .; J gene: TRBJ2-3; D gene: TRBD1; CDR3 protein: CASSLRTGSTDTQYF; CDR3 DNA: TGTGCCAGCAGTCTACGGACAGGGAGCACAGATACGCAGTATTTT
V gene: TRBV5-6; clone size: .; J gene: TRBJ2-7; D gene: .; CDR3 protein: CASRREEVKGEQYF; CDR3 DNA: TGTGCCAGCAGGAGGGAGGAGGTCAAAGGAGAGCAGTACTTC
V gene: TRBV19; clone size: few; J gene: TRBJ1-2; D gene: .; CDR3 protein: CASSLGPENYGYTF; CDR3 DNA: TGTGCCAGTAGTCTGGGGCCAGAGAACTATGGCTACACCTTC
V gene: TRBV19; clone size: .; J gene: TRBJ2-5; D gene: .; CDR3 protein: CASSKGGTRETQYF; CDR3 DNA: TGTGCCAGTAGTAAGGGAGGAACCCGGGAGACCCAGTACTTC
V gene: TRBV5-3; clone size: .; J gene: TRBJ2-5; D gene: .; CDR3 protein: CARSLGGSKFQETQYF; CDR3 DNA: TGTGCCAGAAGCTTGGGCGGATCGAAGTTCCAAGAGACCCAGTACTTC
V gene: TRBV6-6; clone size: once; J gene: TRBJ1-2; D gene: .; CDR3 protein: CASTPSGGYGYTF; CDR3 DNA: TGTGCCAGCACCCCCTCGGGTGGCTATGGCTACACCTTC
V gene: TRBV7-9; clone size: .; J gene: TRBJ2-3; D gene: TRBD1; CDR3 protein: CASSYAGTGGLAQYF; CDR3 DNA: TGTGCCAGCAGCTACGCCGGGACAGGGGGCCTCGCGCAGTATTTT
V gene: TRBV27; clone size: .; J gene: TRBJ2-1; D gene: TRBD2; CDR3 protein: CASSLEFRLAGGSEQFF; CDR3 DNA: TGTGCCAGCAGTTTAGAGTTTCGGCTAGCGGGAGGGAGTGAGCAGTTCTTC
V gene: TRBV6-1; clone size: .; J gene: TRBJ1-3; D gene: .; CDR3 protein: CASSEGRYGNTIYF; CDR3 DNA: TGTGCCAGCAGTGAAGGGAGGTATGGAAACACCATATATTTT
V gene: TRBV11-2; clone size: .; J gene: TRBJ2-3; D gene: .; CDR3 protein: CASSSGRYRDTQYF; CDR3 DNA: TGTGCCAGCAGCTCGGGGAGGTATAGGGATACGCAGTATTTT
V gene: TRBV2; clone size: once; J gene: TRBJ2-1; D gene: .; CDR3 protein: CASRDWFSYNEQFF; CDR3 DNA: TGTGCCAGCAGGGACTGGTTCTCCTACAATGAGCAGTTCTTC
V gene: TRBV29-1; clone size: .; J gene: TRBJ2-3; D gene: .; CDR3 protein: CSGTGTPGYTDTQYF; CDR3 DNA: TGCAGCGGTACCGGGACTCCAGGTTACACAGATACGCAGTATTTT
V gene: TRBV5-1; clone size: .; J gene: TRBJ2-3; D gene: TRBD1; CDR3 protein: CASSGQGRSTDTQYF; CDR3 DNA: TGCGCCAGCAGCGGACAGGGCCGGAGCACAGATACGCAGTATTTT
V gene: TRBV5-1; clone size: once; J gene: TRBJ2-5; D gene: TRBD1; CDR3 protein: CASSLVGQGFGETQYF; CDR3 DNA: TGCGCCAGCAGCTTGGTGGGACAGGGGTTCGGGGAGACCCAGTACTTC
V gene: TRBV7-6; clone size: once; J gene: TRBJ2-1; D gene: .; CDR3 protein: CASSFTNEQFF; CDR3 DNA: TGTGCCAGCAGCTTTACCAATGAGCAGTTCTTC
V gene: TRBV7-2; clone size: .; J gene: TRBJ2-3; D gene: .; CDR3 protein: CASSLSRFGTQYF; CDR3 DNA: TGTGCCAGCAGCTTAAGCCGGTTTGGGACGCAGTATTTT
V gene: TRBV4-1; clone size: .; J gene: TRBJ1-4; D gene: TRBD1; CDR3 protein: CASSRGQGAINEKLFF; CDR3 DNA: TGCGCCAGCAGCAGAGGACAGGGGGCTATAAATGAAAAACTGTTTTTT
V gene: TRBV2; clone size: once; J gene: TRBJ2-6; D gene: TRBD1; CDR3 protein: CASRARTGGAGANVLTF; CDR3 DNA: TGTGCCAGCAGGGCTCGGACAGGGGGCGCAGGGGCCAACGTCCTGACTTTC
V gene: TRBV19; clone size: .; J gene: TRBJ2-7; D gene: .; CDR3 protein: CASTHGTGASYEQYF; CDR3 DNA: TGTGCCAGTACCCATGGGACGGGGGCCTCCTACGAGCAGTACTTC
V gene: TRBV29-1; clone size: .; J gene: TRBJ2-6; D gene: TRBD1; CDR3 protein: CSVEDQTGSGANVLTF; CDR3 DNA: TGCAGCGTTGAAGACCAGACAGGGTCTGGGGCCAACGTCCTGACTTTC
V gene: TRBV5-1; clone size: .; J gene: TRBJ2-3; D gene: TRBD1; CDR3 protein: CASRSGQSTDTQYF; CDR3 DNA: TGCGCCAGCAGATCGGGACAGAGCACAGATACGCAGTATTTT
V gene: TRBV19; clone size: few; J gene: TRBJ2-1; D gene: TRBD1; CDR3 protein: CASSIRGSYNEQFF; CDR3 DNA: TGTGCCAGTAGTATCAGGGGGAGTTACAATGAGCAGTTCTTC
V gene: TRBV5-1; clone size: once; J gene: TRBJ2-1; D gene: .; CDR3 protein: CASSLDLAKDEQFF; CDR3 DNA: TGCGCCAGCAGCTTGGACCTAGCGAAGGATGAGCAGTTCTTC
V gene: TRBV2; clone size: .; J gene: TRBJ1-1; D gene: .; CDR3 protein: CASSVGQFTEAFF; CDR3 DNA: TGTGCCAGCAGTGTTGGACAGTTTACTGAAGCTTTCTTT
V gene: TRBV20-1; clone size: few; J gene: TRBJ2-1; D gene: TRBD2; CDR3 protein: CSARRGDEQFF; CDR3 DNA: TGCAGTGCTAGGCGGGGGGATGAGCAGTTCTTC
V gene: TRBV6-6; clone size: .; J gene: TRBJ1-1; D gene: .; CDR3 protein: CASSYLSEAFF; CDR3 DNA: TGTGCCAGCAGTTACTTGTCTGAAGCTTTCTTT